This T cell receptor (beta chain) was observed in a study of cytomegalovirus exposure and HLA in healthy donors. For the study at large: About 80 million unique TCRs from HLA-typed donors were held in an early data release.

Germline V lookup: CDR1 MGHRA, CDR2 YSYEKL. The V gene end was trimmed by 4 bases and the J gene end by 0 bases; junction bases not matched to a gene: 9. This CDR3 has 18 residues. The PCR had 60 Vbeta and 13 Jbeta primers. Some clones are missing from TCRdb's copy, which holds only in-frame ones; the method was immunoSEQ multiplex PCR. The table includes roughly 160,000 clones, approximately 77% detected once. This clonotype was sampled from a man aged 25-40 years in good health and CMV-seropositive. Sequences were obtained from PBMCs. The V gene is TRBV4-1, the J gene TRBJ1-1; 12 nucleotides align to TRBD1. CDR3 region: CASSPLPGQGALNTEAFF. The CDR3 DNA reads as TGCGCCAGCAGCCCACTACCGGGACAGGGGGCCCTGAACACTGAAGCTTTCTTT.